One and the same sample provided the 30 T cell receptor beta chains below, sequenced in a study of T cells in Graves' hyperthyroidism and ophthalmopathy (dated by TCRdb to between 2018 and 2021). Libraries were constructed by multiplex PCR. Sequencing was carried out with an Illumina HiSeq 2000. TCR beta CDR3 regions were amplified from RNA transcripts. For the first round of RT-PCR on the TCR CDR3, the HTBI primer set was used together with the Qiagen OneStep RT-PCR kit. TCRdb's own reprocessing of the public reads used fastp at Q25 and MiXCR and kept productive beta chains. Every CDR3 protein is listed once, alongside the most common genes and DNA of its rows. The sample contains about 600,000 distinct CDR3 sequences, more than 15% of them found a single time. The ten biggest clones cover less than 3.5% of the sample. The sequenced sample consisted of blood. These receptors all stem from a middle-aged woman with Graves' ophthalmopathy.

The chain joins TRBV18 to TRBJ1-1; D uncertain. The CDR3 has 13 residues. V lost 2 bases, J lost 3 bases, and 7 bases lay in between. Germline V gene sequence: CDR1 KGHSH, CDR2 LQKENI. The CDR3 here is CASSPIRDTEAFF. The CDR3 bases are TGTGCCAGCTCACCAATTCGTGACACTGAAGCTTTCTTT.

In its sample, this clonotype was seen a few times. The CDR3 protein is CSARGMTGNTIYF. CDR3 bases: TGCAGTGCTAGAGGTATGACTGGAAACACCATATATTTT. This chain links TRBV20-1 with TRBJ1-3; D unresolved. The V gene lost 1 base and the J gene lost 2 bases, with 6 bases spanning the gap. This CDR3 comprises 13 residues. CDR1 and CDR2 from the germline V gene are DFQATT and SNEGSKA (reference sequence).

The chain combines TRBV7-2 with TRBJ2-3; maybe TRBD2 (7 bases). Trimming took off 3 bases at V and 5 bases at J, with 15 bases between the two ends. Germline V gene sequence: CDR1 SGHTA, CDR2 FQGNSA. The CDR3 extends over 15 amino acids. The CDR3 DNA reads TGTGCCAGCAGCTTCCGACTAGGGGGGGGAGATACGCAGTATTTT. Amino acid sequence: CASSFRLGGGDTQYF. Combining the CDR3 with reference TRBV7-2 and TRBJ2-3 gives the whole variable domain GAGVSQSPSNKVTEKGKDVELRCDPISGHTALYWYRQSLGQGLEFLIYFQGNSAPDKSGLPSDRFSAERTGGSVSTLTIQRTQQEDSAVYLCASSFRLGGGDTQYFGPGTRLTVL.

V and J are TRBV27 and TRBJ2-3, with TRBD2 matching 9 bases. V dropped 3 bases and J dropped 5; count of bases not matched to a gene: 6. Per the germline V gene, CDR1 is MNHEY and CDR2 is SMNVEV (reference sequence). The length of the CDR3 is 15 residues. The CDR3 protein is CASSFAISGGDTQYF. The CDR3 DNA follows: TGTGCCAGCAGTTTCGCGATTAGCGGGGGAGATACGCAGTATTTT.

The chain carries TRBV9 and TRBJ2-1; 7 positions match TRBD1. Unmatched junction bases numbered 7, after V lost 0 bases and J lost 4 bases. Looked up from germline, CDR1 is SGDLS and CDR2 is YYNGEE. There are 16 residues in the CDR3. The CDR3 loop is CASSVGRGGAYNEQFF. Written as DNA, the CDR3 is TGTGCCAGCAGCGTAGGTCGAGGGGGCGCGTACAATGAGCAGTTCTTC.

This clonotype was recorded a few times. V usage is TRBV7-9 and J usage is TRBJ2-2; D possibly matches TRBD1 or TRBD2 (5 bases each). The CDR3 consists of 14 residues. Trimming took 2 bases from V and 7 from J, leaving 11 bases between them. CDR1 is SEHNR and CDR2 is FQNEAQ in the germline V gene (reference sequence). The chain's CDR3 is CASSLNAGSGELFF. CDR3 DNA sequence: TGTGCCAGCAGCTTAAACGCAGGGAGCGGGGAGCTGTTTTTT.

This clonotype was counted only a few times. This chain uses TRBV19 with TRBJ1-1, with TRBD1 as a possible D gene (6 bases). The CDR3 sequence is 14 residues long. With 7 bases removed from V and 1 base from J, the gap between germline ends came to 13 bases. In germline, CDR1 is LNHDA, CDR2 SQIVND (reference sequence). The CDR3 reads CASIGTFGNTEAFF. CDR3 bases: TGTGCCAGTATTGGGACATTCGGGAACACTGAAGCTTTCTTT.

The rearrangement joins TRBV7-9 to TRBJ2-7; D tentatively fits TRBD1 or TRBD2 (5 bases each). The CDR3 runs to 14 residues. Trimming cost V 8 bases and J 6 bases, with 20 bases left between them. Germline CDR1 is SEHNR and CDR2 is FQNEAQ (reference sequence). The CDR3 region is CASGPGPPLGEQYF. DNA of the CDR3: TGTGCCAGCGGACCGGGACCACCCCTAGGCGAGCAGTACTTC. The variable domain in full, completed from reference TRBV7-9 and TRBJ2-7, reads DTGVSQNPRHKITKRGQNVTFRCDPISEHNRLYWYRQTLGQGPEFLTYFQNEAQLEKSRLLSDRFSAERPKGSFSTLEIQRTEQGDSAMYLCASGPGPPLGEQYFGPGTRLTVT.

In this sample, this clonotype turned up a few times. This chain links TRBV29-1 with TRBJ2-5, with 7 bases fitting TRBD1. Germline V gives CDR1 SQVTM, CDR2 ANQGSEA. This CDR3 region has 13 residues. Trimming took 2 bases from V and 4 from J; bases not matched to a gene: 4. The CDR3, as DNA: TGCAGCGTTGAACCCCACAGGGGAGAGACCCAGTACTTC. This encodes CSVEPHRGETQYF.

This clonotype was detected many times. CDR3 in DNA: TGTGCCAGCAGTGGGGGGGTCACCCAGTACTTC. Translation gives CASSGGVTQYF. The chain employs TRBV6-1 and TRBJ2-5; D is perhaps TRBD2 (6 bases). The V end was cut by 4 bases, the J end by 8 bases, with 8 bases between. CDR3 size: 11 residues. CDR1 is MNHNS and CDR2 is SASEGT in the germline V gene.

J is TRBJ2-3 and V is TRBV20-1; D gene unclear. Germline lookup yields CDR1 DFQATT and CDR2 SNEGSKA (reference sequence). V lost 5 bases and J lost 2, with 17 bases in between. The CDR3 is 15 residues long. The CDR3 protein is CSASPPRPNTDTQYF. The DNA of the CDR3 is TGCAGTGCTTCGCCTCCTCGGCCTAACACAGATACGCAGTATTTT.

This clonotype has a count of ten or more. This rearrangement joins TRBV20-1 to TRBJ1-1; 9 bases fit TRBD1. J lost 4 bases, V lost 1 base, and 7 bases had no gene match. The CDR3 length is 15 residues. Looked up from germline, CDR1 is DFQATT and CDR2 is SNEGSKA (reference sequence). This CDR3 is CSARGNRGPGTEAFF. CDR3 nucleotides: TGCAGTGCTAGAGGTAACAGGGGGCCAGGCACTGAAGCTTTCTTT.

For this clonotype: This may stem from a read error, because a much larger clone lies one nucleotide away. The rearrangement joins TRBV3-1 to TRBJ2-1, with TRBD2 matching over 12 bases. V dropped 3 bases and J dropped 10; count of bases not matched to a gene: 7. The CDR3 is 15 amino acids. Germline assignment: CDR1 LGHDT and CDR2 YNNKEL (reference sequence). For the CDR3, the DNA is TGTGCCAGCAGCCAGGCTAGCGGGAGGGCCTGGGAGCAGTTCTTC. Protein sequence: CASSQASGRAWEQFF.

In its sample, this clonotype was seen a few times. The chain links TRBV6-2 or TRBV6-3 to TRBJ1-6; D is unresolved. V lost 6 bases and J lost 8, with 11 bases in between. Germline V CDR1 and CDR2: MNHEY, SVGEGT. The CDR3 covers 13 residues. CDR3 loop: CASSERKDSPLHF. For the CDR3, the DNA is TGTGCCAGCAGCGAGAGAAAGGATTCACCCCTCCACTTT.

This clonotype was counted many times. The chain couples TRBV11-2 to TRBJ1-1, with D uncertain. CDR3 size: 14 residues. V was clipped by 5 bases and J by 1 base, with 11 bases between them. The germline CDR1 and CDR2 sequences are SGHAT and FQNNGV. The DNA of the CDR3 is TGTGCCAGCAGCCCGACTCGACAGAACACTGAAGCTTTCTTT. Translating gives CASSPTRQNTEAFF. The variable domain in full, completed from reference TRBV11-2 and TRBJ1-1, reads EAGVAQSPRYKIIEKRQSVAFWCNPISGHATLYWYQQILGQGPKLLIQFQNNGVVDDSQLPKDRFSAERLKGVDSTLKIQPAKLEDSAVYLCASSPTRQNTEAFFGQGTRLTVV.

This clonotype was seen ten or more times. V usage is TRBV20-1 and J usage is TRBJ2-7; 7 bases are a match to TRBD1. The CDR3 length is 13 residues. Per germline, CDR1 DFQATT and CDR2 SNEGSKA (reference sequence). Trimming cost V 0 bases and J 2 bases; bases outside gene matches: 1. CDR3 bases: TGCAGTGCTAGAGAAAGGGGGCCCTACGAGCAGTACTTC. Its protein is CSARERGPYEQYF.

This clonotype was seen ten or more times. The gene calls are TRBV28 and TRBJ2-7, with no clear D. CDR1 is MDHEN, CDR2 SYDVKM, per germline. The V and J ends lost 4 bases and 4 bases respectively, with 8 bases between them. The CDR3 sequence is 12 residues long. In DNA, the CDR3 is TGTGCCAGCAGTTCCGGATCGTACGAGCAGTACTTC. This codes for CASSSGSYEQYF. Filled out from reference TRBV28 and TRBJ2-7, the complete variable domain reads DVKVTQSSRYLVKRTGEKVFLECVQDMDHENMFWYRQDPGLGLRLIYFSYDVKMKEKGDIPEGYSVSREKKERFSLILESASTNQTSMYLCASSSGSYEQYFGPGTRLTVT.

This chain uses TRBV2 with TRBJ1-6; 7 positions agree with TRBD1. V was clipped by 0 bases and J by 10 bases; unmatched bases: 18. The CDR3 loop spans 19 amino acids. Germline values: CDR1 SNHLY, CDR2 FYNNEI. This chain's CDR3 is CASSEARDSFSAMVSPLHF. CDR3 DNA sequence: TGTGCCAGCAGTGAAGCCCGGGACAGTTTCTCGGCAATGGTCTCACCCCTCCACTTT.

This chain joins TRBV11-2 and TRBJ2-7; 8 bases fit TRBD2. Germline V CDR1 and CDR2: SGHAT, FQNNGV. The trim removed 6 bases at V and 1 base at J, leaving 5 bases unmatched. The CDR3 totals 14 residues. DNA of the CDR3: TGTGCCAGCAGAGACGCGGGGGGATCCTACGAGCAGTACTTC. It specifies CASRDAGGSYEQYF.

This clonotype was recorded a few times. The V call is TRBV29-1, the J call TRBJ1-1, with D uncertain. This CDR3 spans 10 amino acids. Looked up from germline, CDR1 is SQVTM and CDR2 is ANQGSEA. V gave up 3 bases and J gave up 5 bases, with 4 bases separating them. The CDR3 sequence: CSVDGTEAFF. In DNA, the CDR3 is TGCAGCGTTGACGGAACTGAAGCTTTCTTT.

This clonotype was counted at least ten times. The chain recombines TRBV12-3 or TRBV12-4 with TRBJ2-1; D is unresolved. Trimming took 8 bases from V and 9 from J, leaving 14 bases between them. The CDR3 has 12 residues. CDR3 sequence (DNA): TGTGCCAGCTCCGCCCTCTCTCTTGAGCAGTTCTTC. Translation gives CASSALSLEQFF.

Turning to this clonotype: This could be a read error, since a much larger clone is one nucleotide away. The chain links TRBV7-8 to TRBJ2-5, with D hard to call. The V gene lost 5 bases and the J gene lost 2 bases, with 12 bases spanning the gap. The CDR3 loop spans 14 amino acids. Germline CDR1 and CDR2: SGHVS and FQNEAQ. The CDR3 DNA reads TGTGCCAGCAGCACGATGGTGATTCAAGAGACCCAGTACTTC. Its protein is CASSTMVIQETQYF.

This clonotype has ten or more counts. The chain employs TRBV6-1 and TRBJ2-5; 11 bases are a match to TRBD2. The germline gives CDR1 MNHNS, CDR2 SASEGT. This CDR3 has 17 residues. V lost 6 bases, J lost 0 bases, and 9 bases stayed unmatched. The CDR3 DNA is TGTGCCAGCAGAAGGGAAGGACTAGCGGGCTACCAAGAGACCCAGTACTTC. Its translation is CASRREGLAGYQETQYF.

This clonotype was seen a handful of times. The chain recombines TRBV15 with TRBJ1-1; D ambiguous. Looked up from germline, CDR1 is LNHNV and CDR2 is YYDKDF (reference sequence). Trimming cost V 0 bases and J 6 bases, with 11 bases left between them. This CDR3 is built from 14 residues. The CDR3 nucleotides read TGTGCCACCAGCAGAGACTTGGCAGCCGCTGAAGCTTTCTTT. It yields the protein CATSRDLAAAEAFF.

The V gene is TRBV15, the J gene TRBJ1-5; D may be TRBD1 (5 bases). The germline V gene has CDR1 LNHNV and CDR2 YYDKDF (reference sequence). CDR3 length: 12 amino acids. V shed 1 base and J shed 13 bases, with 11 bases lying between them. Written as DNA, the CDR3 is TGTGCCACCAGCAGAGGAGGCCAGGGACAGCATTTT. Encoded protein: CATSRGGQGQHF.

This clonotype showed up just a few times. The chain couples TRBV28 to TRBJ1-1; 7 bases are a match to TRBD1. The CDR3 has 14 residues. The V segment lost 7 bases and the J segment 8 bases; nucleotides outside the gene matches: 13. The V gene's germline CDR1 is MDHEN and CDR2 SYDVKM. CDR3 coding DNA: TGTGCCAGCACCCCGGGGGACAGAGTACACGAAGCTTTCTTT. Amino acids: CASTPGDRVHEAFF.

V usage is TRBV11-2 and J usage is TRBJ2-1; a weak D match, TRBD2 (5 bases). The germline gives CDR1 SGHAT, CDR2 FQNNGV. This CDR3 contains 14 residues. V lost 2 bases to trimming and J lost 8 bases, with 13 bases between them. CDR3 nucleotide sequence: TGTGCCAGCAGCTTACGAGGGAGTGTAGATGAGCAGTTCTTC. This sequence encodes CASSLRGSVDEQFF.

The CDR3 DNA reads as TGTGCCAGCAGTGAAGACAGGGTTAGCTCCTACGAGCAGTACTTC. This encodes CASSEDRVSSYEQYF. The V and J genes are TRBV2 and TRBJ2-7, with a possible D match to TRBD1 (6 bases). With 1 base removed from V and 0 bases from J, the gap between germline ends came to 10 bases. CDR1 is SNHLY, CDR2 FYNNEI, per germline. This CDR3 is 15 amino acids long.

This clonotype was counted at least ten times. This chain links TRBV6-1 with TRBJ1-1, with TRBD1 matching 7 bases. This CDR3 has 15 amino acids. V trimming: 7 bases; J trimming: 0 bases; junction bases outside the gene matches: 8. Germline-derived CDR1 and CDR2 are MNHNS and SASEGT. The chain's CDR3 is CASTSRDSLNTEAFF. In DNA, the CDR3 is TGTGCCAGCACCAGCCGGGACAGTCTGAACACTGAAGCTTTCTTT.

The table lists this clonotype with many counts. The V gene is TRBV20-1, the J gene TRBJ2-3; D remains unclear. V shed 0 bases and J shed 8 bases, with 6 bases lying between them. CDR1 and CDR2 from the germline V gene are DFQATT and SNEGSKA (reference sequence). There are 11 residues in the CDR3. For the CDR3, the DNA is TGCAGTGCTAGAGATACGGGTACGCAGTATTTT. Residues: CSARDTGTQYF.